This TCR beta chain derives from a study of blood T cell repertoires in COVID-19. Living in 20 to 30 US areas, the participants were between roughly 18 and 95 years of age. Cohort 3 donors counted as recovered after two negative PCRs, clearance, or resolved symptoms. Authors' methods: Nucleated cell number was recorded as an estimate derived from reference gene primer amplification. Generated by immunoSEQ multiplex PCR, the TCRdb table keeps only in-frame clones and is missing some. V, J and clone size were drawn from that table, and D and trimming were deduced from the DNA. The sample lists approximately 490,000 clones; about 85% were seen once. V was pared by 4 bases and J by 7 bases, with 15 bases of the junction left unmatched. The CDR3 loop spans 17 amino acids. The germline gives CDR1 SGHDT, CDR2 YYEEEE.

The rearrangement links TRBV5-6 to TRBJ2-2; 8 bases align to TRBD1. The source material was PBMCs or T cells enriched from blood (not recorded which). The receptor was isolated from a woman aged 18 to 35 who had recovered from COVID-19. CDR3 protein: CASSPLFGQGSLGELFF. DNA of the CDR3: TGTGCCAGCAGCCCTTTATTTGGACAGGGATCACTCGGGGAGCTGTTTTTT.